The clone carrying this T cell receptor (beta chain) was found once. The data originate from a study of blood T cell repertoires in COVID-19. TCRdb's copy holds only in-frame clones and misses some; the assay was immunoSEQ multiplex PCR. The sample contains approximately 230,000 clones, 85% to 90% of which appear only once. The CDR3 runs 15 residues. The trim removed 2 bases at V and 5 bases at J, leaving 7 bases unmatched. The germline V gene encodes CDR1 SGHVS and CDR2 FQNEAQ. The TCR was taken from a man in his forties or fifties who had recovered from COVID-19. The sample was PBMCs or T cells enriched from blood (not recorded which). The chain combines TRBV7-8 with TRBJ1-2; 8 bases match TRBD1. CDR3 in amino acids: CASSLTAGGAYGYTF. The CDR3 DNA reads as TGTGCCAGCAGCTTAACGGCAGGGGGCGCGTATGGCTACACCTTC.